The rows below give T cell receptor beta chains drawn from one sample of a study of CD8+ T cells in alopecia areata. TCRdb's table, derived via immunoSEQ multiplex PCR, lists solely in-frame clones and lacks some. The data show about 64,000 clones, around 42% seen once. The material sequenced was CD8+ T cells sorted from blood, taken between weeks 36 and 40, from a patient treated with tofacitinib. Receptor source: a human donor with alopecia areata. The CDR3 runs from the conserved cysteine through the conserved F or W. The order of the fields is J gene, V gene, clone size, D gene, CDR3 protein, CDR3 DNA. D genes are given only for firm matches. Clone size is shown for a subset of rows, as once, few, many or a class of expanded clone.

TRBJ2-1 | TRBV7-9 | NA | NA | CASSFSQGFLHEQFF | TGTGCCAGCAGCTTTTCGCAAGGATTCCTCCATGAGCAGTTCTTC
TRBJ2-1 | TRBV28 | NA | TRBD2 | CASSIPGTSGSSSYNEQFF | TGTGCCAGCAGCATCCCCGGGACTAGCGGGTCCAGCTCCTACAATGAGCAGTTCTTC
TRBJ2-2 | TRBV27 | few | NA | CASSLSWGGRELFF | TGTGCCAGCAGTTTATCGTGGGGAGGACGGGAGCTGTTTTTT
TRBJ2-1 | TRBV5-6 | few | NA | CASSRRRGSSSGEQFF | TGTGCCAGCAGCCGGCGGAGGGGTTCTAGCTCGGGCGAGCAGTTCTTC
TRBJ2-7 | TRBV5-4 | once | TRBD2 | CASSISGSPPYEQYF | TGTGCCAGCAGCATCAGCGGGAGCCCGCCCTACGAGCAGTACTTC
TRBJ2-7 | TRBV9 | NA | TRBD1 | CASSERYGTGLHEQYF | TGTGCCAGCAGCGAACGATACGGGACAGGGTTGCACGAGCAGTACTTC
TRBJ2-1 | TRBV11-1 | NA | TRBD2 | CASSAWSGSSRNEQFF | TGTGCCAGCAGCGCTTGGAGCGGGAGTTCTCGAAATGAGCAGTTCTTC
TRBJ1-5 | TRBV25-1 | NA | NA | CASSEQGLPSEPQHF | TGTGCCAGCAGTGAACAGGGTCTACCTTCGGAGCCCCAGCATTTT
TRBJ2-7 | TRBV29-1 | few | TRBD2 | CSVVGLAETTYEQYF | TGCAGCGTTGTAGGACTAGCGGAGACGACCTACGAGCAGTACTTC
TRBJ2-7 | TRBV6-5 | NA | NA | CASSYSKDGYEQYF | TGTGCCAGCAGTTACTCGAAGGATGGGTACGAGCAGTACTTC
TRBJ2-7 | TRBV4-1 | few | NA | CASSRLTGYEQYF | TGCGCCAGCAGTCGGCTGACAGGCTACGAGCAGTACTTC
TRBJ1-2 | TRBV28 | NA | NA | CASSSRTRDPGLYGYTF | TGTGCCAGCAGTTCCCGAACCCGGGACCCGGGGCTCTATGGCTACACCTTC
TRBJ1-2 | TRBV5-1 | NA | NA | CASSLAQGRSYTF | TGCGCCAGCAGCTTGGCCCAGGGACGAAGCTACACCTTC
TRBJ2-7 | TRBV4-1 | NA | NA | CASSQDSTGRMRDEQYF | TGCGCCAGCAGCCAAGATTCCACAGGGCGAATGAGGGACGAGCAGTACTTC
TRBJ2-7 | TRBV13 | NA | NA | CASRRGTFEQYF | TGTGCCAGCAGGAGGGGGACGTTTGAGCAGTACTTC
TRBJ2-1 | TRBV19 | few | NA | CASSTSTPSIGVADEQFF | TGTGCCAGTAGTACCTCGACTCCCTCAATAGGCGTAGCGGATGAGCAGTTCTTC
TRBJ2-1 | TRBV7-2 | few | TRBD2 | CASSFGLAGYNEQFF | TGTGCCAGCAGCTTCGGACTAGCGGGGTACAATGAGCAGTTCTTC
TRBJ1-2 | TRBV29-1 | NA | NA | CSVDRATNYGYTF | TGCAGCGTCGACAGAGCCACTAACTATGGCTACACCTTC
TRBJ2-5 | TRBV29-1 | NA | NA | CSVDKFSGVHVKETQYF | TGCAGCGTTGATAAATTTTCAGGGGTACACGTCAAAGAGACCCAGTACTTC
TRBJ2-7 | TRBV29-1 | NA | NA | CSALFGDKTYEQYF | TGCAGCGCTCTGTTTGGGGACAAGACCTACGAGCAGTACTTC
TRBJ2-7 | TRBV4-1 | NA | TRBD2 | CASSQGGGRAGEQYF | TGCGCCAGCAGCCAAGGCGGCGGGAGGGCCGGTGAGCAGTACTTC
TRBJ2-5 | TRBV18 | NA | NA | CASSPRREETQYF | TGTGCCAGCTCACCACGGCGGGAAGAGACCCAGTACTTC
TRBJ2-7 | TRBV30 | NA | TRBD1 | CAWMVTGDYEQYF | TGTGCCTGGATGGTGACAGGGGATTACGAGCAGTACTTC
TRBJ2-7 | TRBV27 | NA | NA | CASSLGRGGYEQYF | TGTGCCAGCAGTTTAGGTCGGGGCGGGTACGAGCAGTACTTC